What follows are 25 T cell receptor beta chains derived from one specimen sequenced in a study of T cells after somatic rescue of genetic block. Using immunoSEQ multiplex PCR, the repertoire was profiled, and TCRdb retains in-frame clones only, with some absent. This sample has more than 70,000 clones; around 90% occur once, and the top ten carry around 1.6%. The sequencing sample was made of peripheral blood mononuclear cells (PBMCs). These receptors were obtained from a woman aged 18-35 years.

The chain has TRBV7-8 and TRBJ1-5, with D unclear. CDR3 length: 16 amino acids. V gave up 2 bases and J gave up 0 bases, with 11 bases separating them. CDR1 SGHVS and CDR2 FQNEAQ come from the germline V gene. The CDR3: CASSLLALHSNQPQHF. The CDR3 DNA reads as TGTGCCAGCAGCTTATTGGCCCTCCATAGCAATCAGCCCCAGCATTTT.

V is TRBV6-6 and J is TRBJ1-2; D remains ambiguous. Germline-derived CDR1 and CDR2 are MNHNY and SVGAGI (reference sequence). This CDR3 has 14 residues. The V end lost 6 bases, the J end lost 6 bases, and 17 bases lay between the germline ends. The CDR3 DNA follows: TGTGCCAGCAGGCATCCGGGGTCAACGGATGGCTACACCTTC. Encoded protein: CASRHPGSTDGYTF.

The chain carries TRBV27 and TRBJ2-7; D possibly uses TRBD1 or TRBD2 (7 bases each). This CDR3 is built from 14 residues. V lost 5 bases and J 2 bases, leaving 13 bases between the germline ends. CDR1 and CDR2 (germline): MNHEY, SMNVEV (reference sequence). The CDR3 loop reads CASSGGDSPYEQYF. The CDR3 DNA follows: TGTGCCAGCAGTGGGGGGGACAGCCCCTACGAGCAGTACTTC.

V gene TRBV5-1 combines with J gene TRBJ2-5; a possible D gene is TRBD1 (6 bases). Germline loops: CDR1 SGHRS, CDR2 YFSETQ. Deletions cut 6 bases from V and 5 bases from J, with 17 bases between. This CDR3 has 14 amino acids. CDR3: CASTPPEGEETQYF. In DNA, the CDR3 is TGCGCCAGCACCCCCCCTGAGGGGGAGGAGACCCAGTACTTC.

The chain links TRBV7-9 to TRBJ1-3; D uncertain. The CDR3 has 13 amino acids. V lost 4 bases and J lost 2, with 6 bases in between. Germline lookup yields CDR1 SEHNR and CDR2 FQNEAQ (reference sequence). CDR3 in DNA: TGTGCCAGCAGCTCAAGCCCTGGAAACACCATATATTTT. It is translated as CASSSSPGNTIYF.

The rearrangement uses TRBV19 and TRBJ2-1, with a tentative D call TRBD2 (6 bases). The V gene lost 2 bases and the J gene lost 1 base, with 9 bases spanning the gap. CDR1 and CDR2 (germline): LNHDA, SQIVND (reference sequence). This CDR3 region has 15 residues. CDR3 nucleotides: TGTGCCAGTAGTATAAGTGCGGGATCCTACAATGAGCAGTTCTTC. Protein sequence: CASSISAGSYNEQFF.

The chain uses TRBV29-1 and TRBJ1-1; the D is unclear. Per germline, CDR1 SQVTM and CDR2 ANQGSEA. This CDR3 is 12 amino acids long. V gave up 6 bases and J gave up 2 bases, with 10 bases separating them. CDR3 residues: CSVKSTNTEAFF. The CDR3 bases are TGCAGCGTAAAATCGACCAACACTGAAGCTTTCTTT.

In DNA form, the CDR3 reads TGTGCCAGCAGCCCGGGGACAAGGGGCAACGAGCAGTACTTC. Encoded protein: CASSPGTRGNEQYF. The V gene is TRBV9, the J gene TRBJ2-7, with D perhaps TRBD1 (6 bases). Trimming removed 4 bases at V and 5 bases at J, with 16 bases between. Germline loops: CDR1 SGDLS, CDR2 YYNGEE. The CDR3 is 14 residues long.

The V and J genes are TRBV28 and TRBJ2-7; 12 positions match TRBD2. The CDR3 has 15 amino acids. Germline V gives CDR1 MDHEN, CDR2 SYDVKM. Trimming cost V 6 bases and J 3 bases; bases outside gene matches: 6. CDR3 region: CASSAGLAGYYEQYF. CDR3 nucleotides: TGTGCCAGCAGCGCAGGACTAGCGGGGTACTACGAGCAGTACTTC.

This chain connects TRBV28 to TRBJ1-2; 8 bases map to TRBD1. Looked up from germline, CDR1 is MDHEN and CDR2 is SYDVKM. The CDR3 runs to 15 residues. Trimming cost V 5 bases and J 3 bases; bases outside gene matches: 8. This CDR3 is CASSPPGQGYYGYTF. The CDR3 DNA follows: TGTGCCAGCAGTCCCCCCGGACAGGGTTACTATGGCTACACCTTC.

The chain couples TRBV4-2 to TRBJ1-1; D is uncertain. Germline V lookup: CDR1 LGHNA, CDR2 YNFKEQ. V was trimmed by 1 base and J by 0 bases, leaving 3 bases between them. The CDR3 length is 13 residues. Here the CDR3 reads CASSQAVNTEAFF. In DNA form, the CDR3 reads TGTGCCAGCAGCCAAGCGGTGAACACTGAAGCTTTCTTT.

This clone showed up just once. The chain recombines TRBV7-2 with TRBJ1-1; the D is unclear. The ends were cut back, 5 bases at V and 8 bases at J, with 12 bases in the middle. CDR1 is SGHTA and CDR2 is FQGNSA in the germline V gene. The CDR3 covers 12 residues. The DNA for the CDR3 is TGTGCCAGCAGCCCCGGGCGGAGGGAAGCTTTCTTT. This encodes CASSPGRREAFF.

This chain joins TRBV5-1 and TRBJ2-5, with 12 positions matching TRBD1. Germline CDR1 reads SGHRS; CDR2 reads YFSETQ. V was clipped by 3 bases and J by 3 bases; unmatched bases: 15. CDR3 length: 19 amino acids. DNA of the CDR3: TGCGCCAGCAGCTCGGGACAGGGGGCTACAGGATTAAGGAAAGAGACCCAGTACTTC. It specifies CASSSGQGATGLRKETQYF.

This clone was observed once. The chain joins TRBV4-1 to TRBJ1-4; 7 nucleotides align to TRBD1. The CDR3 has 16 amino acids. V gave up 3 bases and J gave up 4 bases; unmatched junction bases: 8. CDR1 is MGHRA, CDR2 YSYEKL, per germline. DNA of the CDR3: TGCGCCAGCAGCCAGCCCGGGACAGCCTTTAATGAAAAACTGTTTTTT. Translating it yields CASSQPGTAFNEKLFF.

V gene TRBV19 combines with J gene TRBJ2-6; TRBD1 matches 7 bases. The trim removed 10 bases at V and 2 bases at J, leaving 2 bases unmatched. The CDR3 is 13 residues long. The germline gives CDR1 LNHDA, CDR2 SQIVND (reference sequence). CDR3 protein: CATRGTGANVLTF. DNA for the CDR3: TGTGCCACCAGGGGGACTGGGGCCAACGTCCTGACTTTC.

CDR3 sequence reads: CASSGAGGPWNEQFF. The DNA for the CDR3 is TGTGCCAGCAGTGGAGCGGGAGGGCCTTGGAATGAGCAGTTCTTC. The chain uses TRBV6-1 and TRBJ2-1; 10 bases fit TRBD2. CDR3 length equals 15 residues. V trimming: 4 bases; J trimming: 7 bases; junction bases outside the gene matches: 7. CDR1 and CDR2 from the germline V gene are MNHNS and SASEGT.

The rearrangement joins TRBV28 to TRBJ1-5; D might be TRBD1 (5 bases). Trimming stripped 3 bases from V and 6 bases from J, with 21 bases between. The CDR3 is 17 residues long. Germline V gene sequence: CDR1 MDHEN, CDR2 SYDVKM. CDR3 coding DNA: TGTGCCAGCAGTTTGGCGACGGGGGGAGGGGTCAGTCAGCCCCAGCATTTT. Its translation is CASSLATGGGVSQPQHF.

The table lists this clone with a count of one. The V call is TRBV9, the J call TRBJ2-1; 10 positions agree with TRBD2. CDR1 and CDR2 from the germline V gene are SGDLS and YYNGEE. The CDR3 loop spans 16 amino acids. Trimming took 0 bases from V and 12 from J; bases not matched to a gene: 12. CDR3 DNA: TGTGCCAGCAGCGTAGCCTCTAGCGGGAGATCCTCAGTGCAGTTCTTC. Encoded protein: CASSVASSGRSSVQFF. The full variable domain, with the rest looked up from reference TRBV9 and TRBJ2-1, is DSGVTQTPKHLITATGQRVTLRCSPRSGDLSVYWYQQSLDQGLQFLIQYYNGEERAKGNILERFSAQQFPDLHSELNLSSLELGDSALYFCASSVASSGRSSVQFFGPGTRLTVL.

This chain uses TRBV25-1 with TRBJ2-5; TRBD2 might be the D (6 bases). The CDR3 contains 14 residues. Germline assignment: CDR1 MGHDK and CDR2 SYGVNS. Trimming cost V 1 base and J 4 bases, with 10 bases left between them. The CDR3 sequence is CASSESSEGETQYF. As DNA, the CDR3 is TGTGCCAGCAGTGAATCCTCGGAGGGAGAGACCCAGTACTTC. The full variable domain, with the rest looked up from reference TRBV25-1 and TRBJ2-5, is EADIYQTPRYLVIGTGKKITLECSQTMGHDKMYWYQQDPGMELHLIHYSYGVNSTEKGDLSSESTVSRIRTEHFPLTLESARPSHTSQYLCASSESSEGETQYFGPGTRLLVL.

In this sample, this clone turned up a few times. This rearrangement joins TRBV27 to TRBJ1-6, with 7 bases lining up with TRBD1. Germline CDR1 MNHEY, CDR2 SMNVEV (reference sequence). Unmatched junction bases numbered 6, after V lost 6 bases and J lost 4 bases. This CDR3 contains 15 residues. The CDR3 nucleotides are TGTGCCAGCAGCACCCCAGGGGGATATAATTCACCCCTCCACTTT. Its protein product is CASSTPGGYNSPLHF.

The chain uses TRBV5-6 and TRBJ1-1; TRBD1 agrees at 10 bases. The germline V gene encodes CDR1 SGHDT and CDR2 YYEEEE. J was trimmed by 1 base and V by 4 bases; bases with no gene match: 4. The CDR3 length is 15 residues. The CDR3 reads CASSGGTGENTEAFF. The CDR3 DNA reads TGTGCCAGCAGCGGGGGGACAGGGGAGAACACTGAAGCTTTCTTT.

This chain uses TRBV10-3 with TRBJ2-1; a weak D match, TRBD2 (7 bases). CDR3 size: 17 residues. The V end lost 0 bases, the J end lost 3 bases, and 15 bases lay between the germline ends. CDR1 is ENHRY, CDR2 SYGVKD, per germline. Here the CDR3 reads CAISESGGRSLYNEQFF. Written as DNA, the CDR3 is TGTGCCATCAGTGAGTCGGGGGGGCGATCGCTCTACAATGAGCAGTTCTTC.

The chain uses TRBV6-4 and TRBJ2-1; no definite D call. The V and J ends lost 0 bases and 5 bases respectively, with 5 bases between them. Germline assignment: CDR1 MRHNA and CDR2 SNTAGT. The CDR3 is 13 amino acids. CDR3 protein: CASSDSANNEQFF. The CDR3 DNA reads as TGTGCCAGCAGTGACTCGGCTAACAATGAGCAGTTCTTC.

The CDR3 DNA follows: TGTGCCAGCAGCCACGGGAGTTATAGCAATCAGCCCCAGCATTTT. Its translation: CASSHGSYSNQPQHF. The chain carries TRBV7-9 and TRBJ1-5; D not certain. V was shortened by 5 bases and J by 0 bases, with 11 bases between the two germline ends. Germline assignment: CDR1 SEHNR and CDR2 FQNEAQ (reference sequence). This CDR3 is 15 amino acids long.

A note on this clone: One junction end disagrees with the germline gene, perhaps due to a read error. The chain uses TRBV7-7 and TRBJ2-7; 7 bases are a match to TRBD1. The CDR3 covers 14 residues. Per germline, CDR1 SSHAT and CDR2 FNYEAQ (reference sequence). The CDR3 sequence is CASSFSRDSYEQYF. Here the CDR3 DNA reads TGTGCTAGCAGCTTTAGTAGGGACAGCTACGAGCAGTACTTC.